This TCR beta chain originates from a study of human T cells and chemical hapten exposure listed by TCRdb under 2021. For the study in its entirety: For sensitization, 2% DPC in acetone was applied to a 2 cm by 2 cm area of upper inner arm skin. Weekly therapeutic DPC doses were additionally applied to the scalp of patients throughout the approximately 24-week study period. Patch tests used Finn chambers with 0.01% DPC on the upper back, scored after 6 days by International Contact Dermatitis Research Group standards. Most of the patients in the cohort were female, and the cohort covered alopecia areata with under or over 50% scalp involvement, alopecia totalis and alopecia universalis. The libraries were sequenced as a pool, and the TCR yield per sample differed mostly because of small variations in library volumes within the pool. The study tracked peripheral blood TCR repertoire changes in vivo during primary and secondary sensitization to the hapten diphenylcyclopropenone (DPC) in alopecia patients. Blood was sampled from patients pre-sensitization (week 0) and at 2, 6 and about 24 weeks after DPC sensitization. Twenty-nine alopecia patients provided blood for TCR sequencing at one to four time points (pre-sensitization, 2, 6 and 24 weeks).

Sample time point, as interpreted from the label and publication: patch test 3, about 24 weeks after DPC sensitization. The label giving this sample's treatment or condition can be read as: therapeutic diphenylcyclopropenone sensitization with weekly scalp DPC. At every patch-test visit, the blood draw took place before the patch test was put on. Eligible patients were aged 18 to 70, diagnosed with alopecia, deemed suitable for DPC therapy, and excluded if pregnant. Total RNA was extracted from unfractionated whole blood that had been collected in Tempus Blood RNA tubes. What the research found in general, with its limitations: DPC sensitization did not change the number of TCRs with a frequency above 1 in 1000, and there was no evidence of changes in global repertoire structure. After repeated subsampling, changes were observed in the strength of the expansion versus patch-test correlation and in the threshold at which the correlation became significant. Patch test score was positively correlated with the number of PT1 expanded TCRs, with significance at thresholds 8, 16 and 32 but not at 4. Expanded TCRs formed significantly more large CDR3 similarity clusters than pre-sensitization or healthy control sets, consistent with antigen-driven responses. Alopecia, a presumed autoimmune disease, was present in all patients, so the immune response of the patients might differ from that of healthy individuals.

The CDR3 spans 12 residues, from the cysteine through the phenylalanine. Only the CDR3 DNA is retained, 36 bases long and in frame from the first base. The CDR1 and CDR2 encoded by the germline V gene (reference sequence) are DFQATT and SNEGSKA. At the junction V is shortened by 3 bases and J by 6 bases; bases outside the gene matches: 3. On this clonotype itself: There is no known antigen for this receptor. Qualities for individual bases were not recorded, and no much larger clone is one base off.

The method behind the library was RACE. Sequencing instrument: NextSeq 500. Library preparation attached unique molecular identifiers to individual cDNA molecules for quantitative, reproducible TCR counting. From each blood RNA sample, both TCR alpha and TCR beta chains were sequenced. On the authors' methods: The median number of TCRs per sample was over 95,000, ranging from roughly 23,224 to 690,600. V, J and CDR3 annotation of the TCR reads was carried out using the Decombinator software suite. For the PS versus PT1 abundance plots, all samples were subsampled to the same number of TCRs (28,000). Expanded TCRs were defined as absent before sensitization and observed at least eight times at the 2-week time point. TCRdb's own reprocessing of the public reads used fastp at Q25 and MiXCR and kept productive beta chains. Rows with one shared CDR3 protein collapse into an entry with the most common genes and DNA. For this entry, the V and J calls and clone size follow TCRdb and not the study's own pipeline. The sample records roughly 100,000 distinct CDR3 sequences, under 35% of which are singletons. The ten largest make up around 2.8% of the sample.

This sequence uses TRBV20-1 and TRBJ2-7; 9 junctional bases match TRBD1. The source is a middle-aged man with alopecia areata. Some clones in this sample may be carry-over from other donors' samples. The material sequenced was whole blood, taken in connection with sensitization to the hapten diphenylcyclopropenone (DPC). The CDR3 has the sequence CSARGQGSEQYF. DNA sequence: TGCAGTGCTAGGGGACAGGGATCCGAGCAGTACTTC.